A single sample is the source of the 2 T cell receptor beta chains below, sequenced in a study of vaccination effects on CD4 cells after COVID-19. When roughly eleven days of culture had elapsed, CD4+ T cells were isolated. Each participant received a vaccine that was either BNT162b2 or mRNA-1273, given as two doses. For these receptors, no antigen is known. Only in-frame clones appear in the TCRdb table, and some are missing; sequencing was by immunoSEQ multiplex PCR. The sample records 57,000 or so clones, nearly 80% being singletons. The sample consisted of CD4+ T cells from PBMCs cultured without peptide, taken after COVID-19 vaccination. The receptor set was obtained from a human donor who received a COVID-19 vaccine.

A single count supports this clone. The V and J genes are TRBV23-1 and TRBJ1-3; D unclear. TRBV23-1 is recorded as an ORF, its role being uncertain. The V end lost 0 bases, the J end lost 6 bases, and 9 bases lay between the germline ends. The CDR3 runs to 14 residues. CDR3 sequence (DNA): TGCGCCAGCAGTCAATCGGGGAGGGAAAACACCATATATTTT. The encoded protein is CASSQSGRENTIYF.

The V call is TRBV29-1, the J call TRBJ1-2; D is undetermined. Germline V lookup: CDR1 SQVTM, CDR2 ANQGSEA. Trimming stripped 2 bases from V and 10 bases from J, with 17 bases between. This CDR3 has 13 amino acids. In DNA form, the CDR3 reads TGCAGCGTTGAAATTACGGTGGGCAGCACCTACACCTTC. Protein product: CSVEITVGSTYTF.